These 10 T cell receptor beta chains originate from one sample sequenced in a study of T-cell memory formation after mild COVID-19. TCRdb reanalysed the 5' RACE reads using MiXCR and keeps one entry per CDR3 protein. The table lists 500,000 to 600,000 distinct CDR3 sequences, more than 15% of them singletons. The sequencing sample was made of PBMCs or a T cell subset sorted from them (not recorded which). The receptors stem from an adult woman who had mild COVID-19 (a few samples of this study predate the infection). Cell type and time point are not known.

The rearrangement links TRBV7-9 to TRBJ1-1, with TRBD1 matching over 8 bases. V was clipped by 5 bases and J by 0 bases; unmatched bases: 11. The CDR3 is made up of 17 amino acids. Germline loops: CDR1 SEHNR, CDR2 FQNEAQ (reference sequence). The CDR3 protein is CASSPHPRQGMNTEAFF. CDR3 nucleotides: TGTGCCAGCAGCCCCCACCCTAGACAGGGGATGAACACTGAAGCTTTCTTT.

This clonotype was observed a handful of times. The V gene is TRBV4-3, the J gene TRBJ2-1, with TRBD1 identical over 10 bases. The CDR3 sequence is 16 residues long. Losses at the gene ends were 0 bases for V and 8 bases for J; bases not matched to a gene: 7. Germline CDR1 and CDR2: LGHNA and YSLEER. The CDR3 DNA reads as TGCGCCAGCAGCCAAGAACGGACAGGGGGGTTGGATGAGCAGTTCTTC. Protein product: CASSQERTGGLDEQFF.

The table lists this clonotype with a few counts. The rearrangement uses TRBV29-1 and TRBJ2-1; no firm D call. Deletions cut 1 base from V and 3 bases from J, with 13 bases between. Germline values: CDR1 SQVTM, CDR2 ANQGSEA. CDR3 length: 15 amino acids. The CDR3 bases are TGCAGCGTTGAAGCCTTTGTGACCCGCTACAATGAGCAGTTCTTC. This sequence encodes CSVEAFVTRYNEQFF.

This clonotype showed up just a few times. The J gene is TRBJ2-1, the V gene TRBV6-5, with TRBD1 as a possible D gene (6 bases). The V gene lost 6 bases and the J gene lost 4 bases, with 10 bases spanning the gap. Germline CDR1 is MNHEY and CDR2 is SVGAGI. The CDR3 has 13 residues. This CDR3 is CASRQQGYNEQFF. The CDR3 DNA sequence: TGTGCCAGCAGACAACAGGGTTACAATGAGCAGTTCTTC.

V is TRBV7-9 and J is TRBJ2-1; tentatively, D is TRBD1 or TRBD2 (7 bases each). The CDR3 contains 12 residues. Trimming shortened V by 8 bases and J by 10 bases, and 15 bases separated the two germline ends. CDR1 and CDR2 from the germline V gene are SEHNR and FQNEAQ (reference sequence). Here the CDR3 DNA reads TGTGCCAGCCCGAACAGGGGAGGGGAGCAGTTCTTC. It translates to CASPNRGGEQFF.

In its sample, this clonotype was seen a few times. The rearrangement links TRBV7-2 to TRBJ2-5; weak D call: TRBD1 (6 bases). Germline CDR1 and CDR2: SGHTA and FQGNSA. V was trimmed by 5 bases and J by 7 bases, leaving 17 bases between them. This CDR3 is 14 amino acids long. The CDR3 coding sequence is TGTGCCAGCAGCCCTGACTCCACCAGGGGGACCCAGTACTTC. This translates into CASSPDSTRGTQYF.

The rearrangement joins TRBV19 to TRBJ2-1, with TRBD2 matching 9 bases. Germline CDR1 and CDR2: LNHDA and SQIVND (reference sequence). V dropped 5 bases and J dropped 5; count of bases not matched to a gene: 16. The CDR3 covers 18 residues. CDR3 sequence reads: CASSPGLAMISLHNEQFF. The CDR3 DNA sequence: TGTGCCAGTAGTCCGGGACTAGCCATGATATCCTTACACAATGAGCAGTTCTTC.

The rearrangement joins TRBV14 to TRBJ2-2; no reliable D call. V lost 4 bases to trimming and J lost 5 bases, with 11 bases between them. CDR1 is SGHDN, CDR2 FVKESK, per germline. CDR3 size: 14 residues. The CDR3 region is CASSRQLETGELFF. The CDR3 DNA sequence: TGTGCCAGCAGCCGCCAGTTGGAAACCGGGGAGCTGTTTTTT.

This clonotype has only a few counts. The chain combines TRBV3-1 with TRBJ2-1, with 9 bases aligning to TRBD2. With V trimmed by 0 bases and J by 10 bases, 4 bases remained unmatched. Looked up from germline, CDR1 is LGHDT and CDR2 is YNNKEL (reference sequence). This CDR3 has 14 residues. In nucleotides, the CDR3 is TGTGCCAGCAGCCAAGATGGGACTAGCCGGGAGCAGTTCTTC. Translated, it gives CASSQDGTSREQFF.

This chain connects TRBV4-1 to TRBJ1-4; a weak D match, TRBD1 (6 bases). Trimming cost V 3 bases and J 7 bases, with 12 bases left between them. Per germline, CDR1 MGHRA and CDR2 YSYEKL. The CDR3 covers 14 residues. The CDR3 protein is CASSQKQGVEKLFF. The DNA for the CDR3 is TGCGCCAGCAGCCAGAAACAGGGAGTTGAAAAACTGTTTTTT.